These T cell receptor beta chains were read from a single sample in a study of identical twins. MiXCR, run by TCRdb on the 5' RACE reads, gives a single entry per CDR3 protein. The repertoire holds 350,000 to 450,000 distinct CDR3 sequences, with around 18% as singletons. The material sequenced was naive T cells sorted from blood. These TCRs come from a man in his fifties in good health. The CDR3 runs from the conserved cysteine through the conserved F or W. A D gene is named only where the DNA matches it firmly. Clone size, where shown, is once, few, many, or a class for clones that have expanded.

d_gene	v_gene	j_gene	abundance	CDR3aa	CDR3nt
TRBD2	TRBV5-1	TRBJ2-3	many	CASSNSGLAGSIATQYF	TGCGCCAGCAGCAACTCGGGACTAGCGGGGTCGATCGCTACGCAGTATTTT
TRBD2	TRBV4-2	TRBJ2-7	-	CASSPQPGTSGGSYEQYF	TGTGCCAGCAGCCCTCAGCCCGGGACTAGCGGGGGCTCCTACGAGCAGTACTTC
-	TRBV6-2/TRBV6-3	TRBJ2-7	once	CARSYAASTYEQYF	TGTGCCAGAAGTTACGCTGCTAGTACCTACGAGCAGTACTTC
TRBD1	TRBV10-3	TRBJ1-4	few	CAIRSATGANEKLFF	TGTGCCATCAGATCAGCGACAGGGGCTAATGAAAAACTGTTTTTT
-	TRBV3-1	TRBJ2-3	-	CASSQVPGTSTDTQYF	TGTGCCAGCAGCCAAGTTCCGGGGACTAGCACAGATACGCAGTATTTT
-	TRBV5-1	TRBJ1-1	few	CASHLGMNTEAFF	TGCGCCAGCCATCTTGGCATGAACACTGAAGCTTTCTTT
TRBD2	TRBV10-3	TRBJ2-1	-	CAISKRLAGLLVGYEQFF	TGTGCCATCAGTAAGAGACTAGCGGGACTGTTAGTGGGCTATGAGCAGTTCTTC
-	TRBV27	TRBJ1-4	few	CASSYRGRFEKLFF	TGTGCCAGCAGTTACCGGGGGCGTTTCGAAAAACTGTTTTTT
TRBD2	TRBV7-8	TRBJ2-7	many	CASGLAGEQYF	TGTGCCAGCGGGTTAGCGGGCGAGCAGTACTTC
TRBD1	TRBV20-1	TRBJ1-6	many	CSARRGLGQGANNSPLHF	TGCAGTGCTAGACGCGGGCTTGGACAGGGGGCGAACAATTCACCCCTCCACTTT
-	TRBV12-3/TRBV12-4	TRBJ2-4	few	CASSSTYSSPLDIQYF	TGTGCCAGCAGTTCAACCTACAGCAGCCCGTTAGACATTCAGTACTTC
-	TRBV19	TRBJ2-7	few	CASSFSRDGYEQYF	TGTGCCAGTAGTTTTTCGCGTGACGGTTACGAGCAGTACTTC
-	TRBV20-1	TRBJ2-1	-	CSARDLRNSYNEQFF	TGCAGTGCTAGAGATCTACGGAACTCCTACAATGAGCAGTTCTTC
TRBD2	TRBV20-1	TRBJ2-1	-	CSATLAGGKNNEQFF	TGCAGTGCGACCTTAGCGGGGGGAAAAAACAATGAGCAGTTCTTC
TRBD1	TRBV29-1	TRBJ2-7	many	CSVGGDRQYEQYF	TGCAGCGTTGGAGGGGACAGGCAATACGAGCAGTACTTC
TRBD2	TRBV6-2/TRBV6-3	TRBJ2-1	-	CASSYMGGSYNEQFF	TGTGCCAGCAGTTACATGGGAGGGAGCTACAATGAGCAGTTCTTC
-	TRBV7-8	TRBJ1-5	few	CASSLWGEGNQPQHF	TGTGCCAGCAGCCTCTGGGGGGAGGGTAATCAGCCCCAGCATTTT
-	TRBV12-5	TRBJ1-5	-	CASGPGRRNQPQHF	TGTGCTAGTGGCCCCGGACGACGCAATCAGCCCCAGCATTTT
-	TRBV29-1	TRBJ2-1	few	CSVEEGRSSYNEQFF	TGCAGCGTTGAAGAAGGCCGGAGCTCCTACAATGAGCAGTTCTTC
TRBD2	TRBV29-1	TRBJ2-3	few	CSVPSRGEDTQYF	TGCAGCGTTCCGTCGCGGGGGGAAGATACGCAGTATTTT
TRBD1	TRBV11-2	TRBJ2-7	-	CASSLGGTGGTYEQYF	TGTGCCAGCAGCTTAGGTGGGACAGGGGGAACCTACGAGCAGTACTTC
TRBD1	TRBV7-6	TRBJ2-7	-	CASSHRGASYEQYF	TGTGCCAGCAGCCACAGGGGGGCTTCCTACGAGCAGTACTTC
TRBD2	TRBV29-1	TRBJ2-7	few	CSVIGGLATTYEQYF	TGCAGCGTGATTGGGGGACTAGCGACGACCTACGAGCAGTACTTC
-	TRBV11-2	TRBJ1-1	many	CASSPPGGKNTEAFF	TGTGCCAGCAGCCCCCCCGGGGGGAAGAACACTGAAGCTTTCTTT
TRBD2	TRBV20-1	TRBJ2-1	-	CSAGLAGGYNEQFF	TGCAGTGCCGGACTAGCGGGAGGGTACAATGAGCAGTTCTTC
TRBD2	TRBV28	TRBJ2-7	-	CASSFLAGGHEQYF	TGTGCCAGCAGTTTCCTAGCGGGAGGCCACGAGCAGTACTTC
TRBD2	TRBV6-2/TRBV6-3	TRBJ2-1	many	CASSYGASGRTYNEQFF	TGTGCCAGCAGTTACGGGGCTAGCGGGAGGACCTACAATGAGCAGTTCTTC
-	TRBV30	TRBJ2-3	-	CAWSNFPRGPDTQYF	TGTGCCTGGAGTAATTTCCCCAGGGGTCCAGATACGCAGTATTTT
TRBD2	TRBV4-3	TRBJ2-7	-	CASSQEAIAGGPRPYEQYF	TGCGCCAGCAGCCAAGAGGCGATAGCGGGGGGGCCTAGGCCCTACGAGCAGTACTTC
TRBD2	TRBV5-1	TRBJ2-1	few	CASSTGLAGNEQFF	TGCGCCAGCAGCACCGGACTAGCGGGCAATGAGCAGTTCTTC
-	TRBV7-3	TRBJ2-1	-	CASSLSGGLGGSNEQFF	TGTGCCAGCAGCTTGTCTGGCGGACTGGGTGGTTCCAATGAGCAGTTCTTC
TRBD1	TRBV6-2/TRBV6-3	TRBJ1-5	-	CATGQGARQPQHF	TGTGCCACCGGACAGGGGGCTCGGCAGCCCCAGCATTTT
-	TRBV6-1	TRBJ1-2	few	CASSPMQLNYGYTF	TGTGCCAGCAGTCCAATGCAGTTGAACTATGGCTACACCTTC
-	TRBV6-1	TRBJ2-5	-	CASSPGPYQETQYF	TGTGCCAGCAGCCCCGGCCCGTACCAAGAGACCCAGTACTTC
-	TRBV4-3	TRBJ1-1	-	CASSQDFRGAISEAFF	TGCGCCAGCAGCCAAGATTTTCGGGGCGCGATTTCTGAAGCTTTCTTT
-	TRBV7-2	TRBJ2-5	-	CASSLNYLQTQYF	TGTGCCAGCAGCTTAAATTATCTCCAGACCCAGTACTTC
TRBD1	TRBV6-1	TRBJ2-7	many	CASSRTRDRVYYEQYF	TGTGCCAGCAGCCGAACCCGGGACAGGGTTTACTACGAGCAGTACTTC
TRBD2	TRBV6-2/TRBV6-3	TRBJ2-1	-	CASSPGLAGGARFF	TGTGCCAGCAGCCCCGGACTAGCGGGAGGAGCCCGGTTCTTC
TRBD2	TRBV5-5	TRBJ2-5	few	CASSLNELAGRETQYF	TGTGCCAGCAGCTTGAACGAACTAGCGGGACGGGAGACCCAGTACTTC
TRBD1	TRBV5-6	TRBJ1-1	-	CASSPALGRGRPEAFF	TGTGCCAGCAGCCCAGCCTTGGGCAGGGGGCGTCCTGAAGCTTTCTTT
TRBD1	TRBV28	TRBJ2-7	few	CASSRDRGHNLYEQYF	TGTGCCAGCAGCCGAGACAGGGGGCACAATCTCTACGAGCAGTACTTC
-	TRBV6-1	TRBJ2-1	many	CASSKGPNSYNEQFF	TGTGCCAGCAGCAAAGGACCCAATTCCTACAATGAGCAGTTCTTC
TRBD1	TRBV28	TRBJ2-5	many	CASSLPQGVETQYF	TGTGCCAGCAGTTTACCCCAGGGGGTAGAGACCCAGTACTTC
-	TRBV20-1	TRBJ2-7	few	CSARDWSGLDEQYF	TGCAGTGCTAGAGATTGGTCCGGTTTAGACGAGCAGTACTTC
-	TRBV12-3/TRBV12-4	TRBJ1-5	-	CASSAGEGRPQHF	TGTGCCTCCTCTGCGGGGGAAGGCCGGCCCCAGCATTTT
-	TRBV11-2	TRBJ1-1	few	CASSLGSATEAFF	TGTGCCAGCAGCTTAGGGAGCGCAACTGAAGCTTTCTTT
-	TRBV6-2/TRBV6-3	TRBJ2-1	many	CASSRIAGTSSYNEQFF	TGTGCCAGCAGCCGGATCGCCGGTACAAGCTCCTACAATGAGCAGTTCTTC
TRBD2	TRBV27	TRBJ2-5	few	CASSWASGSGETQYF	TGTGCCAGCAGTTGGGCTAGCGGGAGTGGGGAGACCCAGTACTTC
-	TRBV12-3/TRBV12-4	TRBJ1-1	many	CASRSPGFTEAFF	TGTGCCAGCCGCTCGCCGGGGTTCACTGAAGCTTTCTTT